Listed below are T cell receptor beta chains from one sample, sequenced in a study of blood T cell repertoires in COVID-19. The protocol was immunoSEQ multiplex PCR, while the TCRdb copy is restricted to in-frame clones and leaves out a portion. This sample has 75,000 to 90,000 clones, with around 90% found just once. The sequencing sample was made of peripheral blood. These receptor sequences come from a man aged 18 to 29 with COVID-19, enrolled during active disease. Both conserved end residues are part of each CDR3. A D gene is named only where the DNA matches it firmly. Clone size is stated in some rows and not others, as once, few, many or a class when expanded.

V gene	J gene	clone size	D gene	CDR3 DNA	CDR3 protein
TRBV11-3	TRBJ2-1	-	-	TGTGCCAGCAGCTTAACGCGAGATGTTTACAATGAGCAGTTCTTC	CASSLTRDVYNEQFF
TRBV29-1	TRBJ1-3	-	TRBD1	TGCAGCGTGGGGGGCCCGACAGGGGAGGCTGGAAACACCATATATTTT	CSVGGPTGEAGNTIYF
TRBV28	TRBJ1-2	-	TRBD1	TGTGCCAGCAGTTTAGTCCCCACCGACAGGGTGGGTGGCTACACCTTC	CASSLVPTDRVGGYTF
TRBV7-9	TRBJ1-2	-	-	TGTGCCAGCAGCTCGACAGACTCTAACTATGGCTACACCTTC	CASSSTDSNYGYTF
TRBV9	TRBJ2-7	-	-	TGTGCCAGCAGCGGTAGATACTCCTACGAGCAGTACTTC	CASSGRYSYEQYF
TRBV5-6	TRBJ2-3	-	-	TGTGCCAGCAGCTTGGTAGCAGATACGCAGTATTTT	CASSLVADTQYF
TRBV5-1	TRBJ1-2	once	-	TGCGCCAGCAGCATCCTAGGGGTTTCGGGCTATGGCTACACCTTC	CASSILGVSGYGYTF
TRBV5-1	TRBJ1-5	-	TRBD1	TGCGCCAGCAGCACCCTCGGGACAGGGAAGAATCAGCCCCAGCATTTT	CASSTLGTGKNQPQHF
TRBV3-1/TRBV3-2	TRBJ2-3	once	TRBD2	TGTGCCAGCAGCCGGGCGGGAGGACTCGATACGCAGTATTTT	CASSRAGGLDTQYF
TRBV12-3/TRBV12-4	TRBJ2-7	-	TRBD1	TGTGCCAGCAGACAGGGGGGCTACGAGCAGTACTTC	CASRQGGYEQYF
TRBV13	TRBJ2-7	few	TRBD2	TGTGCCAGCAGCTACACTAGCGGGAGCTCCTACGAGCAGTACTTC	CASSYTSGSSYEQYF
TRBV4-1	TRBJ1-6	-	-	TGCGCCAGCAGCCTTTTCCTCAGGTTCGAAACCTCTCGGTCCTATAATTCACCCCTCCACTTT	CASSLFLRFETSRSYNSPLHF
TRBV3-1/TRBV3-2	TRBJ2-7	-	-	TGTGCCAGCAGCCAACTGGGGGCGAACTCCTACGAGCAGTACTTC	CASSQLGANSYEQYF
TRBV30	TRBJ2-1	-	-	TGTGCCTGGGTCTCAAGGGACTCTCCCTACAATGAGCAGTTCTTC	CAWVSRDSPYNEQFF
TRBV7-9	TRBJ2-1	-	-	TGTGCCAGCAGCTTGGGAGGTTCCTACAATGAGCAGTTCTTC	CASSLGGSYNEQFF
TRBV7-8	TRBJ1-2	-	-	TGTGCCAGCAGCCCGGGTTCGAGGCGGGACTATGGCTACACCTTC	CASSPGSRRDYGYTF
TRBV5-1	TRBJ2-5	-	TRBD1	TGCGCCAGCAGCAGGGACAGGAGGCAAGAGACCCAGTACTTC	CASSRDRRQETQYF
TRBV2	TRBJ1-1	-	-	TGTGCCAGCAGGGACAGTTGGGGATACAATGAAGCTTTCTTT	CASRDSWGYNEAFF
TRBV6-5	TRBJ1-6	-	TRBD1	TGTGCCAGCAGTTTGGGGACAGCCTCCTATAATTCACCCCTCCACTTT	CASSLGTASYNSPLHF